This record looks at one T cell receptor beta chain sequence and its context. Its antigen is not known. The primer mix had 60 Vbeta and 13 Jbeta primers. Authors' data handling: The count from a later analysis was roughly 80 million unique TCR beta chains, 9.5 million to 11 million of them shared. Method: immunoSEQ multiplex PCR; TCRdb's copy keeps in-frame clones and lacks some. The D gene and trimming were derived from the DNA, and the V and J assignments and clone size from that table. The sample includes about 180,000 clones, 70% to 85% of them seen just once. The sample comes from a study of cytomegalovirus exposure and HLA in healthy donors. V lost 5 bases to trimming and J lost 4 bases; unmatched junction nucleotides: 8. This CDR3 contains 15 residues. The germline V gene has CDR1 SGHAT and CDR2 FQNNGV. The study, taken as a whole, reports: Both high specificity and high sensitivity reportedly marked the classifier's diagnosis of cytomegalovirus status. Being productive about 90% or about 30% of the time was typical of most TCR beta V segments in an earlier analysis. Later analysis placed DRB1 highest and HLA-C lowest in TCR association rates, which differed by HLA locus.

V and J are TRBV11-2 and TRBJ1-3; TRBD1 agrees at 7 bases. This receptor was identified in a girl aged 2 to 10 in good health and CMV-seropositive. The material sequenced was PBMCs. The CDR3 reads CASSPTGELGNTIYF. In DNA, the CDR3 is TGTGCCAGCAGCCCCACAGGGGAGCTAGGAAACACCATATATTTT.